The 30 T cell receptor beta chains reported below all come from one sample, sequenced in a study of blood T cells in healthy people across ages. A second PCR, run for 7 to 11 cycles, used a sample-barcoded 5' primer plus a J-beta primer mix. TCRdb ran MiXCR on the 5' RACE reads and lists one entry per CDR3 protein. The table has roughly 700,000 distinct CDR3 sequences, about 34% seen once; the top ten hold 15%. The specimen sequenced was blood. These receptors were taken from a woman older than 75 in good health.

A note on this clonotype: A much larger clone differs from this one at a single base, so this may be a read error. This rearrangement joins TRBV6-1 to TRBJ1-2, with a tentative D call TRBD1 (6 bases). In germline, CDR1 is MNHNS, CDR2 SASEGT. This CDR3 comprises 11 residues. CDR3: CACSHRDGYTF. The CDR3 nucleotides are TGTGCCTGCAGTCACAGGGATGGCTACACCTTC.

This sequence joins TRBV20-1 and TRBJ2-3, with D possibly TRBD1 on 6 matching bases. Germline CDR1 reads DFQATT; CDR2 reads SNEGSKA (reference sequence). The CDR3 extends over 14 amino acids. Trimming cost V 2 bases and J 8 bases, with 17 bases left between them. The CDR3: CSARLQGSLFTQYF. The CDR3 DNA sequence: TGCAGTGCTAGACTACAGGGCTCGCTCTTTACGCAGTATTTT.

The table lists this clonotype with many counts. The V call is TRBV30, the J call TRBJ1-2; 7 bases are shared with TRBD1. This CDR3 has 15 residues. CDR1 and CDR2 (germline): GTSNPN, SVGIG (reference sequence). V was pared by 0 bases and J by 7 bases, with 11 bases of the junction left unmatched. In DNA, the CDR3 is TGTGCCTGGAGTGTCGGGCAGGGGGTGACGGCTGGCTACACCTTC. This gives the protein CAWSVGQGVTAGYTF.

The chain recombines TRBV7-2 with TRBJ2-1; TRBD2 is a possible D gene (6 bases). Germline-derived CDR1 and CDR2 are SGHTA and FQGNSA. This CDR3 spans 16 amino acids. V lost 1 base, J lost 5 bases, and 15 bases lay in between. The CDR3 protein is CASSLDPAGPNNEQFF. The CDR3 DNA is TGTGCCAGCAGCTTAGATCCGGCGGGGCCGAACAATGAGCAGTTCTTC.

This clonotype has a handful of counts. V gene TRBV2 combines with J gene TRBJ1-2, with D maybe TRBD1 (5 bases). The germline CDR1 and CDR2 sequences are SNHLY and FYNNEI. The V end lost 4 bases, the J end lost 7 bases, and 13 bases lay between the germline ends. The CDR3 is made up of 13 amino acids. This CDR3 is CASSGRGVGGYTF. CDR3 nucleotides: TGTGCCAGCAGTGGCCGGGGCGTGGGTGGCTACACCTTC.

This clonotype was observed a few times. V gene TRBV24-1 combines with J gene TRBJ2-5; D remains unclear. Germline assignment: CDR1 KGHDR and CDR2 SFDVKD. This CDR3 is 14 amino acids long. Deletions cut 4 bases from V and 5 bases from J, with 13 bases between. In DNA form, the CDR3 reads TGTGCCACCAGTGACCCGACCTCCTGGGAGACCCAGTACTTC. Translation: CATSDPTSWETQYF.

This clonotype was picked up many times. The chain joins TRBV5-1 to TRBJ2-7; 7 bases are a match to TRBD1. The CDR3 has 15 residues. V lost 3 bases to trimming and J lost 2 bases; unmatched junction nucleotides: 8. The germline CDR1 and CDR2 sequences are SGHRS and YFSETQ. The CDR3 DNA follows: TGCGCCAGCAGCTCAAGACAGGGTCGTGCCTACGAGCAGTACTTC. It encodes CASSSRQGRAYEQYF.

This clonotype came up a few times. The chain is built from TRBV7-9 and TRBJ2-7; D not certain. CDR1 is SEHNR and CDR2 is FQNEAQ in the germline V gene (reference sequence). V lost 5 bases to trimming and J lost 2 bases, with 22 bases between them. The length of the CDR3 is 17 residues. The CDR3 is CASSQPLSQRKPYEQYF. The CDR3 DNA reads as TGTGCCAGCAGCCAACCCTTGTCTCAAAGGAAACCCTACGAGCAGTACTTC.

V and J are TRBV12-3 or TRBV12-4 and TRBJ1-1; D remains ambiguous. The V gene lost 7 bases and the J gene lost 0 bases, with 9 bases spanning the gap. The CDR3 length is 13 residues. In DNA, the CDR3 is TGTGCCAGCAAATCCCAACTGAACACTGAAGCTTTCTTT. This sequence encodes CASKSQLNTEAFF.

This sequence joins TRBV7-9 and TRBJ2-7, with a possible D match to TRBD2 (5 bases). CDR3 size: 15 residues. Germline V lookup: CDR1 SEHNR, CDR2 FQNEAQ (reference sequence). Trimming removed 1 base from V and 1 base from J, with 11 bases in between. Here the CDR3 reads CASSLGPWESYEQYF. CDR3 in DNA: TGTGCCAGCAGCTTAGGACCATGGGAGTCCTACGAGCAGTACTTC.

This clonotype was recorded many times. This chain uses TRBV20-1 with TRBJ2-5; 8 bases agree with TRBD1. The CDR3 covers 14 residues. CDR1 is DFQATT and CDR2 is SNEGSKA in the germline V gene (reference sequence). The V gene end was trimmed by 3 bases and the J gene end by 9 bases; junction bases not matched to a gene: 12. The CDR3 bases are TGCAGTGCTAGGGACAGGGCAGGCCTCCCGGCCCAGTACTTC. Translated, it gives CSARDRAGLPAQYF.

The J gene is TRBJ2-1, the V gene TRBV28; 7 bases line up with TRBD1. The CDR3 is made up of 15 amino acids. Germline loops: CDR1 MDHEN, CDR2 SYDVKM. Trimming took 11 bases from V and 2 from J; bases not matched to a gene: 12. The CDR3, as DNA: TGTGCCTCCTCAGACCCCAGGGGGACCTACAATGAGCAGTTCTTC. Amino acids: CASSDPRGTYNEQFF.

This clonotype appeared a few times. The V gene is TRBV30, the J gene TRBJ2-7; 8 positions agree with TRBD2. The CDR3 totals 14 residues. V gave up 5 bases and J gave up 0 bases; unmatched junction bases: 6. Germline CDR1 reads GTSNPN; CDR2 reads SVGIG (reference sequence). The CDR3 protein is CAWGAGANSYEQYF. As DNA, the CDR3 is TGTGCCTGGGGAGCGGGGGCGAACTCCTACGAGCAGTACTTC.

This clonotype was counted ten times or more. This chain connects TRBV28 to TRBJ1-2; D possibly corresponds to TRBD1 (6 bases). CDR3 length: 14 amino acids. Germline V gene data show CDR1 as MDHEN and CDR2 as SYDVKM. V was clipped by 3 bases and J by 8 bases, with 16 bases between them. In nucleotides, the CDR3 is TGTGCCAGCAGTTTCCGGGACTATAGGGGGGGCTACACCTTC. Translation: CASSFRDYRGGYTF.

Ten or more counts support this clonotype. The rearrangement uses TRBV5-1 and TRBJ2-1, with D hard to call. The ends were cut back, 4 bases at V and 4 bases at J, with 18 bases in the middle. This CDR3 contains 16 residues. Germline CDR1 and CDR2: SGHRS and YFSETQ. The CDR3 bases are TGCGCCAGCAGCCCGGACGTCTCCCATTCGTACAATGAGCAGTTCTTC. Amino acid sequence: CASSPDVSHSYNEQFF.

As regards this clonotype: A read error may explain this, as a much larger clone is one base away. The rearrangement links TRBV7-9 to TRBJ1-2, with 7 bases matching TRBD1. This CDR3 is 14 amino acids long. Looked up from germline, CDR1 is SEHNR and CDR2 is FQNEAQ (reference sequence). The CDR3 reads CASSLGDRRHGHTF. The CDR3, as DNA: TGTGCCAGCAGCTTAGGGGACAGACGCCATGGCCACACCTTC.

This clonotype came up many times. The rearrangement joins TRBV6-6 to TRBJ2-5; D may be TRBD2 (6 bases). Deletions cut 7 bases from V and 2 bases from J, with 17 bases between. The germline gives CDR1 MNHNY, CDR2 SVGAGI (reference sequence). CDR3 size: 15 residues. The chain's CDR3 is CASIHVGRGQETQYF. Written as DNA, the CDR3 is TGTGCCAGCATCCACGTAGGGCGGGGACAAGAGACCCAGTACTTC.

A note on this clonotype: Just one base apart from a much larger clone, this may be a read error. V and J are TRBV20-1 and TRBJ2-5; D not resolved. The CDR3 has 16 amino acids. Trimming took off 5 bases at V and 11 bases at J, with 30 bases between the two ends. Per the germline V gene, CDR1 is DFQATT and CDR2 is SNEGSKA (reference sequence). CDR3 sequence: CSAQVAGVGVTNEQYF. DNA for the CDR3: TGCAGTGCTCAAGTAGCCGGTGTGGGCGTGACCAATGAGCAGTACTTC.

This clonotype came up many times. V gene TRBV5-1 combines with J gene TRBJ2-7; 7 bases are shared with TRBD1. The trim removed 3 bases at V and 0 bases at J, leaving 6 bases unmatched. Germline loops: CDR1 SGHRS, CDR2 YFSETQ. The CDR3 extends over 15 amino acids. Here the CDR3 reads CASSSLTGNSYEQYF. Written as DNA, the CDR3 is TGCGCCAGCAGCTCATTGACAGGGAACTCCTACGAGCAGTACTTC. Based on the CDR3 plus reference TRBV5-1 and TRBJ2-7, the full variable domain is KAGVTQTPRYLIKTRGQQVTLSCSPISGHRSVSWYQQTPGQGLQFLFEYFSETQRNKGNFPGRFSGRQFSNSRSEMNVSTLELGDSALYLCASSSLTGNSYEQYFGPGTRLTVT.

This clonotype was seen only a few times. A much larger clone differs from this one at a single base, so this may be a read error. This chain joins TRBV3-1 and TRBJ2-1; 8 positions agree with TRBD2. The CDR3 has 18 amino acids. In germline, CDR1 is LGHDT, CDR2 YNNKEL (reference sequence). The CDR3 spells CACSLLGLLRGVDNEQFF. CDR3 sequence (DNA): TGTGCCTGCAGCCTCCTGGGGCTTTTGCGGGGGGTAGACAATGAGCAGTTCTTC.

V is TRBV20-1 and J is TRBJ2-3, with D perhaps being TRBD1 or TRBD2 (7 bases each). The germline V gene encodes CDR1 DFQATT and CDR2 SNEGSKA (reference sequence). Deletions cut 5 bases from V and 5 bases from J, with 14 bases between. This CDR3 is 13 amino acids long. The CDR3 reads CSAGEGALDTQYF. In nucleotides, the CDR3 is TGCAGTGCTGGGGAGGGGGCATTAGATACGCAGTATTTT.

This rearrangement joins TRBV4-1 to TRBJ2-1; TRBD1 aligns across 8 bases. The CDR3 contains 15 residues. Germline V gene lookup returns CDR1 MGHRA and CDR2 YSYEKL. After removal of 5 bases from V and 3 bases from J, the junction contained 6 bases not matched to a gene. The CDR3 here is CASSKTGANYNEQFF. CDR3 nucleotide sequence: TGCGCCAGCAGCAAGACAGGGGCAAACTACAATGAGCAGTTCTTC.

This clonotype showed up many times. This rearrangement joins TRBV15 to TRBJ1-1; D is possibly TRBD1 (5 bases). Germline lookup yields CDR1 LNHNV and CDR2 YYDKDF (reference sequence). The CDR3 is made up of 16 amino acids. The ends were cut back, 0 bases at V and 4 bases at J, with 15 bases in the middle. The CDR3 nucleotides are TGTGCCACCAGCAGAGATGGGACTGCCCTTGGCACTGAAGCTTTCTTT. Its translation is CATSRDGTALGTEAFF. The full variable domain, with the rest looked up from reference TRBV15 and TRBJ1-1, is DAMVIQNPRYQVTQFGKPVTLSCSQTLNHNVMYWYQQKSSQAPKLLFHYYDKDFNNEADTPDNFQSRRPNTSFCFLDIRSPGLGDTAMYLCATSRDGTALGTEAFFGQGTRLTVV.

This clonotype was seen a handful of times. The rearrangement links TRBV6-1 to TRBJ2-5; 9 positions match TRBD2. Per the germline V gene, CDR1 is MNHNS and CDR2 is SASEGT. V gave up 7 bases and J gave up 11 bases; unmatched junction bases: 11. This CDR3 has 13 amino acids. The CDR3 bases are TGTGCCAGCATCATTAGCGGGGGTGGTGAGCAGTACTTC. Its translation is CASIISGGGEQYF.

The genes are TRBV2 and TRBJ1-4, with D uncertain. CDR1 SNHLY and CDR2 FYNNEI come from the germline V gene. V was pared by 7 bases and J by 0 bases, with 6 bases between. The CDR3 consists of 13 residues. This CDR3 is CASKLATNEKLFF. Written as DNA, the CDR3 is TGTGCCAGCAAGCTTGCAACTAATGAAAAACTGTTTTTT.

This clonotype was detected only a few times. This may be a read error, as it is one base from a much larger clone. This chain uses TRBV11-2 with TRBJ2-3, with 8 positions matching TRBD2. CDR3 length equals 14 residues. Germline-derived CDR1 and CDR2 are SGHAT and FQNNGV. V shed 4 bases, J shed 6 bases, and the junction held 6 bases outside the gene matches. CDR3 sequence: CASSCGVAGDTQYF. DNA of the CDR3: TGTGCCAGCAGCTGCGGGGTAGCGGGGGATACGCAGTATTTT.

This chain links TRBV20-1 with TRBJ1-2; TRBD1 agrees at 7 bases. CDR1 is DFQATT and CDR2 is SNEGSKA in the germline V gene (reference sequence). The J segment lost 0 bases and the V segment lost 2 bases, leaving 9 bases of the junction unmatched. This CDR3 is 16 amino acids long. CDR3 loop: CSARPGQRISNYGYTF. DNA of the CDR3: TGCAGTGCTAGACCGGGACAGAGAATATCTAACTATGGCTACACCTTC.

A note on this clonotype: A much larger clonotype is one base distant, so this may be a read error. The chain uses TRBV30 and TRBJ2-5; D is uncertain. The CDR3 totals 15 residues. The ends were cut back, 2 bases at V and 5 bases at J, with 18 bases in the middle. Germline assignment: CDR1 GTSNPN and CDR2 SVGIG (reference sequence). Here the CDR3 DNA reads TGTGCCTGGAGTCCCCCCACTTCTGGAAGGGAGACCCAGTACTTC. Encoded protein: CAWSPPTSGRETQYF.

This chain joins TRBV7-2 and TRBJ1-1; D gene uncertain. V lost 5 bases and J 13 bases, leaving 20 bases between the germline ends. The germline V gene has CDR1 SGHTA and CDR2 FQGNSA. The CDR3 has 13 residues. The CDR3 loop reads CASSPAGLRKGFF. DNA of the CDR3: TGTGCCAGCAGCCCGGCAGGACTTCGAAAAGGTTTCTTT. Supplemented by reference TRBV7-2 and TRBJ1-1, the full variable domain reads GAGVSQSPSNKVTEKGKDVELRCDPISGHTALYWYRQSLGQGLEFLIYFQGNSAPDKSGLPSDRFSAERTGGSVSTLTIQRTQQEDSAVYLCASSPAGLRKGFFGQGTRLTVV.

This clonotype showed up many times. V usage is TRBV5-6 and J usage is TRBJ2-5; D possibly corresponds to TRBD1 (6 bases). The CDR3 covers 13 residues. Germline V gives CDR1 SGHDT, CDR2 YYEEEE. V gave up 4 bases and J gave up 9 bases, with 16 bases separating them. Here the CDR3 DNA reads TGTGCCAGCAGCGACAGGTCCCCAGGGGCCCAGTACTTC. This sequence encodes CASSDRSPGAQYF.